This T cell receptor beta chain was documented in a study of blood T cells in healthy people across ages. Study-level points and caveats: Unsorted PBMC input precluded a conclusive naive versus antigen-experienced comparison.

The use of a sample-barcoded 5' primer and a J-beta primer mix characterized a second PCR of about 7 to 12 cycles. MiXCR was run by TCRdb on the 5' RACE reads, yielding one entry per CDR3 protein. The sample lists some 1.5 million distinct CDR3 sequences, roughly 27% occurring once. The trim removed 1 base at V and 6 bases at J, leaving 4 bases unmatched. CDR3 size: 15 residues. Germline V gene lookup returns CDR1 MNHNS and CDR2 SASEGT. Worth noting for this clonotype: Its specificity is unknown. It may be a read error: a sequence one base away is much more abundant.

The specimen was blood. The chain carries TRBV6-1 and TRBJ2-2, with 8 bases matching TRBD1. The TCR sequence derives from a woman in her twenties or thirties in good health. The CDR3 nucleotides are TGTGCCAGCAGTGAAGAGGCAGGGGGCGCCGGGGAGCTGTTTTTT. Amino acids: CASSEEAGGAGELFF.